Ten or more counts support the clone carrying this T cell receptor (beta chain). As yet, its antigen is unknown. Each CDR3 protein is one row after TCRdb ran MiXCR on the 5' RACE reads. Among roughly 490,000 distinct CDR3 sequences listed, roughly 5% were seen once. The V gene lost 5 bases and the J gene lost 0 bases, with 12 bases spanning the gap. This CDR3 contains 15 residues. CDR1 is SGHVS and CDR2 is FNYEAQ in the germline V gene. This record comes from a study of CD8 T cells in ankylosing spondylitis. Broader study findings: One TCR beta motif, made up of 7 or 8 highly homologous variants, appeared characteristic of ankylosing spondylitis blood.

The rearrangement uses TRBV7-6 and TRBJ2-3; D perhaps matches TRBD1 (5 bases). The sequence derives from a male donor with ankylosing spondylitis. Sequencing used blood, either unsorted or a sorted T cell fraction (not recorded which). CDR3 protein: CASSLGAVSTDTQYF. DNA of the CDR3: TGTGCCAGCAGCCTAGGGGCAGTTAGCACAGATACGCAGTATTTT.